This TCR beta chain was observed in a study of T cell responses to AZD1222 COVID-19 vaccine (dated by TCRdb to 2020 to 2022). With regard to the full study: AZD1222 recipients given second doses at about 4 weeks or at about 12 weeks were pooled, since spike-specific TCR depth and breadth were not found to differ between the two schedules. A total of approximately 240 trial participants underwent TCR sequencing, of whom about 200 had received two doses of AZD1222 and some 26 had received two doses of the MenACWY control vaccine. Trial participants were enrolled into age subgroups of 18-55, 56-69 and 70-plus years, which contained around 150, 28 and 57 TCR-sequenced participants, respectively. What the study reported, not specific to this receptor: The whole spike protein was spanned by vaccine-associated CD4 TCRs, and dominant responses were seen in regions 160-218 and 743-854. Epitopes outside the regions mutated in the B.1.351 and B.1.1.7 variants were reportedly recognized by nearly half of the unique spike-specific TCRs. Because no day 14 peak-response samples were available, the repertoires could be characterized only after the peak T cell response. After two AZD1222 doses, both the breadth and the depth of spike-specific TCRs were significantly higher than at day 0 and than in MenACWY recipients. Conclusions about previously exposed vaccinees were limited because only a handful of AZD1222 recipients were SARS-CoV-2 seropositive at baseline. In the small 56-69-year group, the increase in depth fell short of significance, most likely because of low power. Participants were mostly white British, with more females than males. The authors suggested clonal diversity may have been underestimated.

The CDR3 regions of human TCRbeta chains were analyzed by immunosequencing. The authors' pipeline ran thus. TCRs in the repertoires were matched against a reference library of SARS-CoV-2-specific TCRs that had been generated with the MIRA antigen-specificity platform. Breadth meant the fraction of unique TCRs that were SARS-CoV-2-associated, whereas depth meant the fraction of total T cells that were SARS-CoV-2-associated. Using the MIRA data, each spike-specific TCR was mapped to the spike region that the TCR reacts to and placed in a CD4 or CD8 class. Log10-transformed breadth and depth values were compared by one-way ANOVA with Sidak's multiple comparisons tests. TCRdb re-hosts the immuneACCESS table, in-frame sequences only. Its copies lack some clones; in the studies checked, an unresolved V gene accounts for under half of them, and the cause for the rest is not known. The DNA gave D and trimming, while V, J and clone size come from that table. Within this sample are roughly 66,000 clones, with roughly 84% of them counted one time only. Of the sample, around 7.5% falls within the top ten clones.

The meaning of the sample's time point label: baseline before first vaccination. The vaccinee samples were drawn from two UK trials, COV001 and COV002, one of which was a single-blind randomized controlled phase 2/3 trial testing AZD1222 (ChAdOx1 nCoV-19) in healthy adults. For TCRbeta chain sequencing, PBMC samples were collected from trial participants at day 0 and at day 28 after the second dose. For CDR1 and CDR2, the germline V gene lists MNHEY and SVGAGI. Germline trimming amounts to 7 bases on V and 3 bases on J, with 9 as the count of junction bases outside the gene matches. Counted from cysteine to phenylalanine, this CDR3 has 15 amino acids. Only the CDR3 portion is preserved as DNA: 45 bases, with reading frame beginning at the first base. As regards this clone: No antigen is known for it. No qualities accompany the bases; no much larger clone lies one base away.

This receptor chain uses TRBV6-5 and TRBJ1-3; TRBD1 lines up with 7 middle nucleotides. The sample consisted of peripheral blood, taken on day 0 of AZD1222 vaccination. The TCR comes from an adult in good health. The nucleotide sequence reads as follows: TGTGCCAGCAATTTACAGGGGTCTAATGGAAACACCATATATTTT. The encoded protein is CASNLQGSNGNTIYF.